The T cell receptor (beta chain) described here comes from a study of T cell repertoires in cytomegalovirus infection. At the level of the study: Carrying CMV and the relevant HLA type showed in public TCR beta signatures. Study findings and constraints: HLA-C-restricted CMV clonotypes gave the most frequent clonotype in two of eight donors. Based on cumulative public TCR beta family frequency, carriers of CMV plus the relevant HLA were identified.

TCRdb recomputed calls from the reads with MiXCR, one row per CDR3 protein. The sample consists of roughly 720,000 distinct CDR3 sequences, 35% of them appearing once. On this clonotype: No antigen is known for it.

Germline V CDR1 and CDR2: MDHEN, SYDVKM. The CDR3 is made up of 14 amino acids. Trimming left V 7 bases short and J 4 bases short, with 17 bases between. Source material: PBMCs. The chain is built from TRBV28 and TRBJ2-7; either TRBD1 or TRBD2 may supply D (5 bases each). The sequence came from a human donor in good health (CMV status not recorded). Some clones in this sample may be carry-over from other donors' samples. CDR3 loop: CASKRGRGLYEQYF. The CDR3 region has the DNA TGTGCCAGCAAGAGGGGAAGAGGGCTTTACGAGCAGTACTTC.